The 31 T cell receptor beta chains given below trace back to one sample, sequenced in a study of blood T cell repertoires in COVID-19. Profiling relied on immunoSEQ multiplex PCR, and the TCRdb table lists in-frame clones only, not all of them. The sample holds more than 45,000 clones; 85% to 90% are singletons and the top ten take under 7.5%. The sample taken for sequencing was peripheral blood. Source of these receptors: a woman aged 55-75 years with COVID-19, enrolled during active disease.

The gene calls are TRBV14 and TRBJ1-1, with D perhaps TRBD1 (5 bases). Germline CDR1 reads SGHDN; CDR2 reads FVKESK. The V end was cut by 3 bases, the J end by 6 bases, with 14 bases between. CDR3 length: 14 amino acids. The CDR3 nucleotides are TGTGCCAGCAGCCAGACAGCGAAAGTATCTGAAGCTTTCTTT. It is translated as CASSQTAKVSEAFF.

This rearrangement joins TRBV30 to TRBJ1-2; 8 nucleotides agree with TRBD1. J lost 4 bases, V lost 4 bases, and 14 bases had no gene match. Germline CDR1 reads GTSNPN; CDR2 reads SVGIG (reference sequence). The CDR3 extends over 16 amino acids. The CDR3 here is CAWKAGTGRGGYGYTF. CDR3 DNA: TGTGCCTGGAAGGCCGGGACAGGCAGGGGGGGCTATGGCTACACCTTC.

V usage is TRBV7-2 and J usage is TRBJ2-1; 8 bases are shared with TRBD1. This CDR3 comprises 15 residues. V trimming: 5 bases; J trimming: 8 bases; junction bases outside the gene matches: 11. Germline lookup yields CDR1 SGHTA and CDR2 FQGNSA. The CDR3 here is CASSLRDRTWDEQFF. The CDR3 nucleotides are TGTGCCAGCAGCCTCCGGGACAGGACTTGGGATGAGCAGTTCTTC.

The V and J genes are TRBV10-3 and TRBJ1-2; possible D gene TRBD1, 6 bases. Germline loops: CDR1 ENHRY, CDR2 SYGVKD. Trimming took off 7 bases at V and 1 base at J, with 19 bases between the two ends. The CDR3 is 16 amino acids. CDR3 sequence: CAIKNREGRGNYGYTF. The CDR3 DNA follows: TGTGCCATCAAAAACAGGGAAGGGAGGGGTAACTATGGCTACACCTTC.

V is TRBV4-2 and J is TRBJ1-3; a weak D match, TRBD1 (5 bases). The CDR3 spans 15 residues. Germline CDR1 and CDR2: LGHNA and YNFKEQ. The ends were cut back, 4 bases at V and 4 bases at J, with 14 bases in the middle. CDR3 sequence (DNA): TGTGCCAGCAGCCTAGAACAGGCGGGGGGAAACACCATATATTTT. It translates to CASSLEQAGGNTIYF.

V is TRBV11-2 and J is TRBJ2-5; 10 positions match TRBD2. The CDR3 consists of 17 residues. The J segment lost 4 bases and the V segment lost 4 bases, leaving 12 bases of the junction unmatched. The germline gives CDR1 SGHAT, CDR2 FQNNGV. Here the CDR3 DNA reads TGTGCCAGCAGCTCCCTACTAGCGGGAAAAAATCGAGAGACCCAGTACTTC. Translation gives CASSSLLAGKNRETQYF.

This sequence joins TRBV7-2 and TRBJ1-5; no reliable D call. Trimming removed 5 bases at V and 6 bases at J, with 17 bases between. The CDR3 spans 15 residues. CDR1 is SGHTA and CDR2 is FQGNSA in the germline V gene. The CDR3 protein is CASSPNPVGAQPQHF. In nucleotides, the CDR3 is TGTGCCAGCAGCCCTAACCCGGTCGGAGCTCAGCCCCAGCATTTT.

V is TRBV9 and J is TRBJ1-1; the match to TRBD1 covers 10 bases. Trimming took 4 bases from V and 4 from J; bases not matched to a gene: 4. CDR1 and CDR2 from the germline V gene are SGDLS and YYNGEE. The CDR3 extends over 14 amino acids. CDR3 amino acids: CASSPGQGVTEAFF. The CDR3, as DNA: TGTGCCAGCAGCCCCGGACAGGGGGTCACTGAAGCTTTCTTT.

For the CDR3, the DNA is TGTGCCAGCAGACGGATTAGCGGGACTAGCGGTTACTACGAGCAGTACTTC. Residues: CASRRISGTSGYYEQYF. The rearrangement joins TRBV7-2 to TRBJ2-7; 11 nucleotides line up with TRBD2. This CDR3 has 17 amino acids. Germline CDR1 SGHTA, CDR2 FQGNSA. The junction had 13 bases not matched to a gene; V was cut back by 6 bases and J by 3 bases.

The rearrangement links TRBV27 to TRBJ1-5; no clear D. CDR1 is MNHEY, CDR2 SMNVEV, per germline (reference sequence). The CDR3 length is 13 residues. The V and J ends lost 9 bases and 6 bases respectively, with 15 bases between them. The CDR3 is CASASWARQPQHF. CDR3 in DNA: TGTGCCAGTGCTAGCTGGGCGCGTCAGCCCCAGCATTTT.

The chain joins TRBV28 to TRBJ1-5; D remains unclear. Germline-derived CDR1 and CDR2 are MDHEN and SYDVKM. V was pared by 3 bases and J by 2 bases, with 11 bases between. The CDR3 length is 15 residues. Here the CDR3 DNA reads TGTGCCAGCAGTTTTAGAGGGATAGGCAATCAGCCCCAGCATTTT. This translates into CASSFRGIGNQPQHF. The variable domain in full, with the rest retrieved from reference TRBV28 and TRBJ1-5, is DVKVTQSSRYLVKRTGEKVFLECVQDMDHENMFWYRQDPGLGLRLIYFSYDVKMKEKGDIPEGYSVSREKKERFSLILESASTNQTSMYLCASSFRGIGNQPQHFGDGTRLSIL.

The chain couples TRBV4-1 to TRBJ1-4; a weak D match, TRBD1 (6 bases). Trimming took off 5 bases at V and 2 bases at J, with 12 bases between the two ends. The CDR3 length is 15 residues. The germline gives CDR1 MGHRA, CDR2 YSYEKL. The CDR3 nucleotides are TGCGCCAGCAGCGCGGGGGGGCCCACTAATGAAAAACTGTTTTTT. Its translation is CASSAGGPTNEKLFF.

This clone was counted only a few times. The chain recombines TRBV14 with TRBJ2-3; D unresolved. CDR1 is SGHDN, CDR2 FVKESK, per germline. The CDR3 contains 11 residues. V was cut by 1 base and J by 7 bases, with 3 bases left in between. CDR3 nucleotide sequence: TGTGCCAGCAGCCAAGCGTATACGCAGTATTTT. Its translation: CASSQAYTQYF.

The chain links TRBV29-1 to TRBJ1-1; D ambiguous. The CDR3 length is 13 residues. The V gene's germline CDR1 is SQVTM and CDR2 ANQGSEA. V was trimmed by 5 bases and J by 1 base, leaving 11 bases between them. In DNA, the CDR3 is TGCAGCGTTCGTCGGGGTGGGAACACTGAAGCTTTCTTT. Translated, it gives CSVRRGGNTEAFF.

The chain couples TRBV10-2 to TRBJ2-7; D uncertain. Germline lookup yields CDR1 WSHSY and CDR2 SAAADI. V lost 5 bases and J 2 bases, leaving 4 bases between the germline ends. The CDR3 runs to 11 residues. The CDR3 nucleotides read TGCGCCAGCAGTTTAGCCTACGAGCAGTACTTC. This translates into CASSLAYEQYF.

V usage is TRBV15 and J usage is TRBJ2-7; D not certain. Trimming shortened V by 1 base and J by 4 bases, and 8 bases separated the two germline ends. The CDR3 runs to 13 residues. Germline V gene sequence: CDR1 LNHNV, CDR2 YYDKDF (reference sequence). In nucleotides, the CDR3 is TGTGCCACCAGCAGAGGTGCGGCGTACGAGCAGTACTTC. It codes for CATSRGAAYEQYF. Full variable domain (rest looked up from reference TRBV15 and TRBJ2-7): DAMVIQNPRYQVTQFGKPVTLSCSQTLNHNVMYWYQQKSSQAPKLLFHYYDKDFNNEADTPDNFQSRRPNTSFCFLDIRSPGLGDTAMYLCATSRGAAYEQYFGPGTRLTVT.

V gene TRBV7-9 combines with J gene TRBJ2-6, with TRBD2 identical over 8 bases. V lost 2 bases, J lost 0 bases, and 9 bases stayed unmatched. This CDR3 is 19 amino acids long. Germline V gene data show CDR1 as SEHNR and CDR2 as FQNEAQ (reference sequence). CDR3 in amino acids: CASSLSGGGLNSGANVLTF. CDR3 bases: TGTGCCAGCAGCTTAAGCGGGGGCGGACTAAACTCTGGGGCCAACGTCCTGACTTTC.

The rearrangement links TRBV5-6 to TRBJ1-3; D is ambiguous. V lost 0 bases to trimming and J lost 0 bases, with 7 bases between them. CDR3 length: 15 amino acids. Germline CDR1 SGHDT, CDR2 YYEEEE. This chain's CDR3 is CASSLDSHSGNTIYF. For the CDR3, the DNA is TGTGCCAGCAGCTTGGACAGTCACTCTGGAAACACCATATATTTT.

V is TRBV5-1 and J is TRBJ2-1; D tentatively reads TRBD1 or TRBD2 (9 bases each). Germline V gene sequence: CDR1 SGHRS, CDR2 YFSETQ. The CDR3 length is 17 residues. V lost 5 bases, J lost 8 bases, and 26 bases lay in between. The CDR3 DNA reads TGCGCCAGCAGGATACAGGGGGCCTCGAGCGGGAGGTATGAGCAGTTCTTC. Its translation is CASRIQGASSGRYEQFF.

V and J are TRBV28 and TRBJ2-5, with 7 bases that match TRBD2. Germline assignment: CDR1 MDHEN and CDR2 SYDVKM. V lost 4 bases and J lost 5; bases outside the gene matches: 22. CDR3 length equals 19 residues. CDR3: CASSYSRTSTSRGLETQYF. The CDR3 coding sequence is TGTGCCAGCAGTTACTCCCGGACTAGTACATCCCGAGGCCTTGAGACCCAGTACTTC.

This chain links TRBV13 with TRBJ2-1, with D unresolved. This CDR3 is 14 amino acids long. CDR1 is PRHDT and CDR2 is FYEKMQ in the germline V gene (reference sequence). Trimming left V 8 bases short and J 0 bases short, with 11 bases between. CDR3 in amino acids: CASARSRSYNEQFF. The CDR3 DNA follows: TGTGCCAGCGCCAGATCTCGCTCCTACAATGAGCAGTTCTTC.

The gene calls are TRBV18 and TRBJ2-5; D gene uncertain. The CDR3 length is 12 residues. The germline V and J ends were trimmed by 6 bases and 5 bases, with 10 bases remaining between them. Germline CDR1 KGHSH, CDR2 LQKENI. The CDR3 DNA is TGTGCCAGCTCCCCAGCCAGGGAGACCCAGTACTTC. Translation: CASSPARETQYF.

To note about this clone: Mismatch with germline at one junction end may stem from a read error. The gene calls are TRBV5-1 and TRBJ2-7; D perhaps matches TRBD1 (5 bases). Germline CDR1 is SGHRS and CDR2 is YFSETQ. The CDR3 is 13 amino acids. The CDR3 is CASSPSQGYGQYF. For the CDR3, the DNA is TGCGCCAGCAGCCCGAGCCAGGGCTACGGGCAGTACTTC.

The chain recombines TRBV2 with TRBJ2-1, with 7 nucleotides matching TRBD2. V lost 4 bases, J lost 7 bases, and 4 bases stayed unmatched. This CDR3 region has 13 residues. The germline gives CDR1 SNHLY, CDR2 FYNNEI. The CDR3 DNA follows: TGTGCCAGCAGTGGACGCGGGAGTAATGAGCAGTTCTTC. This encodes CASSGRGSNEQFF. Full variable domain (remainder filled in from reference TRBV2 and TRBJ2-1): EPEVTQTPSHQVTQMGQEVILRCVPISNHLYFYWYRQILGQKVEFLVSFYNNEISEKSEIFDDQFSVERPDGSNFTLKIRSTKLEDSAMYFCASSGRGSNEQFFGPGTRLTVL.

This clone was detected only a few times. V is TRBV29-1 and J is TRBJ2-7; 8 positions agree with TRBD2. The CDR3 extends over 14 amino acids. Germline assignment: CDR1 SQVTM and CDR2 ANQGSEA. V gave up 7 bases and J gave up 3 bases; unmatched junction bases: 11. The CDR3 bases are TGCAGCGCCCGAAGCGGGAGTTTTGGCTACGAGCAGTACTTC. This encodes CSARSGSFGYEQYF.

The chain has TRBV9 and TRBJ2-1; 10 bases map to TRBD2. V was clipped by 4 bases and J by 9 bases; unmatched bases: 13. The germline V gene encodes CDR1 SGDLS and CDR2 YYNGEE. The CDR3 sequence is 16 residues long. The CDR3 loop reads CASSPYRSGRAFEQFF. DNA of the CDR3: TGTGCCAGCAGCCCCTATCGGAGCGGGAGGGCCTTTGAGCAGTTCTTC.

The V gene is TRBV7-3, the J gene TRBJ1-3, with no clear D. CDR3 length equals 14 residues. V was clipped by 5 bases and J by 0 bases, with 8 bases between them. The germline V gene has CDR1 SGHTA and CDR2 FQGTGA. CDR3 sequence (DNA): TGTGCCAGCAGCCCAGACAACTCTGGAAACACCATATATTTT. This gives the protein CASSPDNSGNTIYF. The variable domain in full, completed from reference TRBV7-3 and TRBJ1-3, reads GAGVSQTPSNKVTEKGKYVELRCDPISGHTALYWYRQSLGQGPEFLIYFQGTGAADDSGLPNDRFFAVRPEGSVSTLKIQRTERGDSAVYLCASSPDNSGNTIYFGEGSWLTVV.

The rearrangement joins TRBV27 to TRBJ2-1; TRBD2 is a possible D gene (5 bases). V dropped 4 bases and J dropped 4 bases, with 11 bases sitting between them. This CDR3 has 14 residues. Germline assignment: CDR1 MNHEY and CDR2 SMNVEV (reference sequence). CDR3 sequence reads: CASSSSGRYNEQFF. The CDR3 coding sequence is TGTGCCAGCAGTTCGAGCGGCCGGTACAATGAGCAGTTCTTC.

The chain recombines TRBV6-5 with TRBJ1-1; D possibly corresponds to TRBD1 (5 bases). Looked up from germline, CDR1 is MNHEY and CDR2 is SVGAGI. Trimming removed 6 bases from V and 5 bases from J, with 13 bases in between. The CDR3 is 13 amino acids. In DNA form, the CDR3 reads TGTGCCAGCAGAAAGGGAGGGGAAACTGAAGCTTTCTTT. Encoded protein: CASRKGGETEAFF.

The chain combines TRBV18 with TRBJ2-7; D unclear. Germline V gene data show CDR1 as KGHSH and CDR2 as LQKENI. The CDR3 is 15 amino acids. Trimming shortened V by 3 bases and J by 3 bases, and 15 bases separated the two germline ends. CDR3: CASSPLNNRNYEQYF. For the CDR3, the DNA is TGTGCCAGCTCACCGCTAAATAACAGAAACTACGAGCAGTACTTC.

The chain couples TRBV28 to TRBJ1-5, with 9 bases fitting TRBD1. Germline CDR1 reads MDHEN; CDR2 reads SYDVKM. The CDR3 covers 16 residues. Germline trimming cut 6 bases from V and 4 bases from J; bases unmatched to any gene: 10. CDR3 bases: TGTGCCAGCAGCACCCCGGGACAGGGTCAAAATCAGCCCCAGCATTTT. Its translation is CASSTPGQGQNQPQHF.